The rows below give T cell receptor beta chains drawn from one sample of a study of cytomegalovirus exposure and HLA in healthy donors. Only in-frame clones appear in the TCRdb table, and some are missing; sequencing was by immunoSEQ multiplex PCR. Of tens of thousands of clones in the sample, roughly 80% were seen once. Source material: PBMCs. These TCRs come from a girl aged 2-9 years in good health and CMV-seropositive. Each CDR3 is given with its conserved first and last residue. The D gene is left open where the match is weak. Clone size, where shown, is once, few, many, or a class for clones that have expanded.

J gene | D gene | clone size | V gene | CDR3 DNA | CDR3 protein
TRBJ2-2 | NA | NA | TRBV5-4 | TGTGCCAGCAGCCTACAGGGACCTAACACCGGGGAGCTGTTTTTT | CASSLQGPNTGELFF
TRBJ2-1 | NA | NA | TRBV9 | TGTGCCAGCAGCGCCACTTTCCCTAGGGGAACGAAAGACAATGAGCAGTTCTTC | CASSATFPRGTKDNEQFF
TRBJ2-7 | TRBD2 | once | TRBV4-2 | TGTGCCAGCAGCCAAGAAGAGGGACTAGTGGTCGAGCAGTACTTC | CASSQEEGLVVEQYF
TRBJ1-3 | NA | NA | TRBV4-1 | TGCGCCAGCAGCCAGACAGGCGAAGGAAACACCATATATTTT | CASSQTGEGNTIYF
TRBJ2-1 | TRBD2 | NA | TRBV4-1 | TGCGCCAGCAGCCAAGGGACTAGCGGTTACAATGAGCAGTTCTTC | CASSQGTSGYNEQFF
TRBJ2-3 | NA | NA | TRBV5-4 | TGTGCCAGCAGCTCCGGTGGTGCCCTAGGCACAGATACGCAGTATTTT | CASSSGGALGTDTQYF
TRBJ2-7 | TRBD2 | NA | TRBV10-2 | TGCGCCAGCGCAGCGGGACTCTCCTACGAGCAGTACTTC | CASAAGLSYEQYF
TRBJ2-1 | NA | NA | TRBV6-1 | TGTGCCAGCAGTGAGGGTCTAGTTGGGTACAATGAGCAGTTCTTC | CASSEGLVGYNEQFF
TRBJ2-1 | TRBD1 | few | TRBV29-1 | TGCAGCGTCGACAGGGACTCCTACAATGAGCAGTTCTTC | CSVDRDSYNEQFF
TRBJ1-4 | TRBD1 | NA | TRBV18 | TGTGCCAGCTCACTGGGGACAGAGCTAAATGAAAAACTGTTTTTT | CASSLGTELNEKLFF
TRBJ1-5 | NA | NA | TRBV19 | TGTGCCAGTAGTATAGGCAACTGGAATCAGCCCCAGCATTTT | CASSIGNWNQPQHF
TRBJ2-1 | NA | NA | TRBV2 | TGTGCCAGCACGGGGGAGCTCGACAATGAGCAGTTCTTC | CASTGELDNEQFF
TRBJ2-1 | NA | NA | TRBV27 | TGTGCCAGCAGTATCACGGGACTTGGCTACAATGAGCAGTTCTTC | CASSITGLGYNEQFF
TRBJ1-1 | NA | once | TRBV2 | TGTGCCAGCAGGGTGACAGGGAACACTGAAGCTTTCTTT | CASRVTGNTEAFF
TRBJ2-7 | NA | NA | TRBV29-1 | TGCAGCGCCTGTAGCGGTTCCTCCTACGAGCAGTACTTC | CSACSGSSYEQYF
TRBJ2-7 | NA | NA | TRBV6-5 | TGTGCCAGCAGTTACTCGCCAGAATCCTACGAGCAGTACTTC | CASSYSPESYEQYF
TRBJ1-1 | TRBD1 | NA | TRBV5-6 | TGTGCCAGCAGCCTGACAGGGTTGAACACTGAAGCTTTCTTT | CASSLTGLNTEAFF
TRBJ1-2 | TRBD1 | NA | TRBV7-3 | TGTGCCAGCAGCTTAGGGACAGGGGTGGTCTATGGCTACACCTTC | CASSLGTGVVYGYTF
TRBJ2-1 | NA | once | TRBV30 | TGTGCCTGGAGTGATAGTGGAGTTGGGCAGTTCTTC | CAWSDSGVGQFF
TRBJ1-4 | NA | NA | TRBV9 | TGTGCCAGCAGCGTAGGTCCTGCAACTAATGAAAAACTGTTTTTT | CASSVGPATNEKLFF
TRBJ1-1 | TRBD1 | NA | TRBV27 | TGTGCCAGCAGCTTCACAGGGGTCACTGAAGCTTTCTTT | CASSFTGVTEAFF
TRBJ1-2 | TRBD1 | NA | TRBV28 | TGTGCCAGCAGTTTTGACAGGGGAGGGTATGGCTACACCTTC | CASSFDRGGYGYTF
TRBJ2-7 | NA | NA | TRBV5-4 | TGTGCCAGCAGCCCGGGTGGGGAGTCCTACGAGCAGTACTTC | CASSPGGESYEQYF
TRBJ1-1 | NA | once | TRBV5-1 | TGCGCCAGCAGCTCGACGGGTTACACTGAAGCTTTCTTT | CASSSTGYTEAFF
TRBJ2-5 | TRBD2 | NA | TRBV7-9 | TGTGCCAGCAGCTCGCTAGCGGGAGCAGCAGAGACCCAGTACTTC | CASSSLAGAAETQYF
TRBJ2-5 | TRBD1 | NA | TRBV30 | TGTGCCTGGAGTGTCTGGGAAGGGGACAGGACCCAGTACTTC | CAWSVWEGDRTQYF
TRBJ1-5 | NA | NA | TRBV29-1 | TGCAGCGTTGGGCTAGGGGGCAATCAGCCCCAGCATTTT | CSVGLGGNQPQHF
TRBJ2-1 | NA | few | TRBV7-2 | TGTGCCAGCAGCTTAGCCAGATCCTACAATGAGCAGTTCTTC | CASSLARSYNEQFF
TRBJ1-4 | NA | NA | TRBV30 | TGTGCCGTGACAGTTCATAATGAAAAACTGTTTTTT | CAVTVHNEKLFF
TRBJ2-7 | NA | NA | TRBV7-9 | TGTGCCAGCAGCTCGCCCGGGACTGATCGGGGGTACGAGCAGTACTTC | CASSSPGTDRGYEQYF
TRBJ2-7 | NA | NA | TRBV6-6 | TGTGCCAGCAGTTTACCCGCAGGGTCGAACGAGCAGTACTTC | CASSLPAGSNEQYF
TRBJ2-2 | TRBD2 | NA | TRBV7-9 | TGTGCCAGCAGCAAATCCACTAGCGGGAGGGCCCCCGGGGAGCTGTTTTTT | CASSKSTSGRAPGELFF
TRBJ1-3 | NA | NA | TRBV6-5 | TGTGCCAGCAGTCACGGACAGTACTCTGGAAACACCATATATTTT | CASSHGQYSGNTIYF
TRBJ2-2 | NA | once | TRBV9 | TGTGCCAGCAGCGTTGACAGCAATCCCGGGGAGCTGTTTTTT | CASSVDSNPGELFF
TRBJ2-7 | NA | few | TRBV4-1 | TGCGCCAGCAGCTATTGGAGCTCCTTGGGGGGCGAGCAGTACTTC | CASSYWSSLGGEQYF